This T cell receptor (beta chain) was identified in a study of shared clonotypes between healthy human individuals. Broader study findings: The authors expected sequencing depth to affect clonotype sharing among donors. Compared with clonotypes that all four donors shared, non-shared clonotypes had lower generation probabilities.

Of note for this clone: Antigen specificity is unknown.

Looked up from germline, CDR1 is SGHDT and CDR2 is YYEEEE. The CDR3 sequence is 13 residues long. The germline V and J ends were trimmed by 0 bases and 9 bases, with 10 bases remaining between them. The assay was carried out at the deep level. The table came from immunoSEQ multiplex PCR; TCRdb's copy has only in-frame clones and leaves some out. The sample contains a few hundred thousand clones, around 96% of which appear only once. The V call is TRBV5-6, the J call TRBJ2-1, with D uncertain. Sequencing was done on a sample of memory CD8+ T cells sorted from blood. Subset meaning: CD45RO+ cells pooled with CCR7-negative TemRA cells. The receptor was derived from a man aged 30 to 45 in good health. The CDR3 DNA follows: TGTGCCAGCAGCTTGGCCTCAGTTGGTGAGCAGTTCTTC. Its translation is CASSLASVGEQFF.